Below, 3 T cell receptor beta chains from the same sample are listed, as sequenced in a study of T cell responses to AZD1222 COVID-19 vaccine. Profiled with immunoSEQ multiplex PCR; TCRdb holds only in-frame clones, not every one. The sample lists about 100,000 clones, about nine tenths seen once, with 1.3% in the top ten. This specimen was peripheral blood, taken on day 0 of AZD1222 vaccination. All receptors derive from an adult in good health.

The chain carries TRBV5-1 and TRBJ2-1; perhaps D is TRBD1 or TRBD2 (6 bases each). The CDR3 is made up of 13 amino acids. Germline lookup yields CDR1 SGHRS and CDR2 YFSETQ. V was clipped by 0 bases and J by 8 bases, with 9 bases between them. DNA of the CDR3: TGCGCCAGCAGCTTGGGGGGGGCCCATGAGCAGTTCTTC. This codes for CASSLGGAHEQFF.

The chain combines TRBV30 with TRBJ2-4, with D perhaps assigned TRBD1 or TRBD2 (6 bases each). Germline-derived CDR1 and CDR2 are GTSNPN and SVGIG (reference sequence). CDR3 length equals 17 residues. V gave up 2 bases and J gave up 0 bases, with 17 bases separating them. The CDR3 spells CAWSTVTGALAKNIQYF. The DNA of the CDR3 is TGTGCCTGGAGTACCGTAACGGGGGCCCTAGCCAAAAACATTCAGTACTTC.

The chain employs TRBV3-1 (or the pseudogene TRBV3-2) and TRBJ1-3; no clear D gene. Trimming took 4 bases from V and 0 from J, leaving 16 bases between them. The CDR3 has 17 residues. CDR1 and CDR2 from the germline V gene are LGHDT and YNNKEL (reference sequence). The CDR3 DNA follows: TGTGCCAGCAGCCCGGGCGGAATGGGTTCCTCTGGAAACACCATATATTTT. This encodes CASSPGGMGSSGNTIYF.